This entry lists 27 T cell receptor beta chains sequenced from one sample in a study of shared T cell receptors in the human thymus. Produced via immunoSEQ multiplex PCR; TCRdb's table is partial and in-frame only. The sample has about 660,000 clones, 70% to 90% seen once. The data were also submitted as part of a second study, on human thymus T cells.

The specimen was thymocytes. The receptors were gathered from a boy in the first two years of life with a congenital heart defect.

The chain has TRBV30 and TRBJ1-3, with 9 bases identical to TRBD1. The CDR3 length is 15 residues. The V segment lost 3 bases and the J segment 3 bases; nucleotides outside the gene matches: 6. Per germline, CDR1 GTSNPN and CDR2 SVGIG (reference sequence). The CDR3 bases are TGTGCCTGGAGCGCGGGACAGGGAGGTGGAAACACCATATATTTT. This sequence encodes CAWSAGQGGGNTIYF.

The chain links TRBV27 to TRBJ1-2; TRBD1 is a possible D gene (5 bases). The CDR3 runs to 15 residues. Trimming removed 3 bases at V and 2 bases at J, with 13 bases between. Germline lookup yields CDR1 MNHEY and CDR2 SMNVEV (reference sequence). The CDR3, as DNA: TGTGCCAGCAGTTTCGCTCAGGACAAGAACTATGGCTACACCTTC. Its translation is CASSFAQDKNYGYTF.

This rearrangement joins TRBV5-6 to TRBJ1-1, with D uncertain. Germline CDR1 is SGHDT and CDR2 is YYEEEE. This CDR3 region has 13 residues. Trimming took off 1 base at V and 1 base at J, with 5 bases between the two ends. The CDR3 DNA is TGTGCCAGCAGCTTGAGCGAGAACACTGAAGCTTTCTTT. Encoded protein: CASSLSENTEAFF.

The rearrangement links TRBV4-1 to TRBJ2-7; TRBD2 aligns across 8 bases. This CDR3 region has 18 residues. CDR1 is MGHRA and CDR2 is YSYEKL in the germline V gene. Trimming at V came to 0 bases and at J to 4 bases, leaving 14 bases not matched to a gene. CDR3 residues: CASSQEEFRGLVVYEQYF. DNA for the CDR3: TGCGCCAGCAGCCAAGAAGAGTTTAGGGGACTAGTGGTTTACGAGCAGTACTTC.

This rearrangement joins TRBV29-1 to TRBJ1-2; TRBD1 is a possible D gene (6 bases). V was cut by 6 bases and J by 4 bases, with 18 bases left in between. The CDR3 is made up of 14 amino acids. The germline V gene has CDR1 SQVTM and CDR2 ANQGSEA. The CDR3 nucleotides read TGCAGCGTCCTCGAGGGGGGGGAAATCTATGGCTACACCTTC. It encodes CSVLEGGEIYGYTF.

The CDR3 here is CASSVGPEAPLNYGYTF. The DNA of the CDR3 is TGTGCCAGCAGCGTAGGACCGGAGGCCCCACTTAACTATGGCTACACCTTC. The chain carries TRBV9 and TRBJ1-2; no clear D. The ends were cut back, 0 bases at V and 1 base at J, with 16 bases in the middle. The germline V gene encodes CDR1 SGDLS and CDR2 YYNGEE. CDR3 size: 17 residues.

The chain has TRBV27 and TRBJ2-5; a possible D gene is TRBD2 (6 bases). The CDR3 loop spans 13 amino acids. V was shortened by 6 bases and J by 3 bases, with 11 bases between the two germline ends. Germline CDR1 and CDR2: MNHEY and SMNVEV (reference sequence). The CDR3 sequence: CASREGLEETQYF. The CDR3 coding sequence is TGTGCCAGCAGGGAGGGGTTGGAAGAGACCCAGTACTTC.

The genes are TRBV6-1 and TRBJ1-4; no definite D call. Germline V lookup: CDR1 MNHNS, CDR2 SASEGT. This CDR3 has 14 amino acids. V was cut by 2 bases and J by 3 bases, with 7 bases left in between. The CDR3 loop is CASSEKQSNEKLFF. DNA for the CDR3: TGTGCCAGCAGTGAAAAACAGTCTAATGAAAAACTGTTTTTT.

On this clone itself: The junction departs from the called germline gene at one end, perhaps through a read error. The chain combines TRBV4-1 with TRBJ2-5, with D possibly TRBD2 on 6 matching bases. The CDR3 runs to 15 residues. Per the germline V gene, CDR1 is MGHRA and CDR2 is YSYEKL. CDR3: CASSQDIVGGETQYF. The DNA for the CDR3 is TGTGCCAGCAGCCAAGATATAGTCGGGGGTGAGACCCAGTACTTC.

This sequence joins TRBV9 and TRBJ1-5, with 7 bases identical to TRBD1. This CDR3 has 15 amino acids. Germline V gives CDR1 SGDLS, CDR2 YYNGEE. Trimming removed 0 bases from V and 1 base from J; junction bases left unmatched: 1. The CDR3 reads CASSVAQGSNQPQHF. Here the CDR3 DNA reads TGTGCCAGCAGCGTAGCACAGGGGAGCAATCAGCCCCAGCATTTT.

This clone was recorded once. The rearrangement joins TRBV5-1 to TRBJ1-2; tentatively, D is TRBD1 (5 bases). Germline CDR1 is SGHRS and CDR2 is YFSETQ. V shed 4 bases and J shed 8 bases, with 21 bases lying between them. The CDR3 has 15 residues. CDR3 coding DNA: TGCGCCAGCAGCCTCCACGATCAAGGGGCGGCGGGCTACACCTTC. Amino acids: CASSLHDQGAAGYTF. Supplemented by reference TRBV5-1 and TRBJ1-2, the full variable domain reads KAGVTQTPRYLIKTRGQQVTLSCSPISGHRSVSWYQQTPGQGLQFLFEYFSETQRNKGNFPGRFSGRQFSNSRSEMNVSTLELGDSALYLCASSLHDQGAAGYTFGSGTRLTVV.

The chain couples TRBV10-3 to TRBJ2-7; a possible D gene is TRBD2 (6 bases). The V and J ends lost 3 bases and 4 bases respectively, with 16 bases between them. In germline, CDR1 is ENHRY, CDR2 SYGVKD. CDR3 length: 15 amino acids. The CDR3 DNA reads TGTGCCATCAGTGACCCTACGATGGGGGGTTACGAGCAGTACTTC. The encoded protein is CAISDPTMGGYEQYF.

V and J are TRBV15 and TRBJ1-5; D is uncertain. The V gene lost 4 bases and the J gene lost 1 base, with 17 bases spanning the gap. CDR3 size: 17 residues. The germline V gene has CDR1 LNHNV and CDR2 YYDKDF (reference sequence). CDR3 bases: TGTGCCACCAGCAATAGAGACCCCGAGGGAAGCAATCAGCCCCAGCATTTT. Its translation: CATSNRDPEGSNQPQHF.

The rearrangement uses TRBV5-6 and TRBJ2-7; D may be TRBD2 (6 bases). CDR3 size: 18 residues. Germline-derived CDR1 and CDR2 are SGHDT and YYEEEE. V was shortened by 3 bases and J by 0 bases, with 22 bases between the two germline ends. Written as DNA, the CDR3 is TGTGCCAGCAGCTATGGCAAGCGTGCCCCCGGGAGCTCCTACGAGCAGTACTTC. Protein product: CASSYGKRAPGSSYEQYF.

The rearrangement joins TRBV18 to TRBJ2-2; 10 positions agree with TRBD2. The germline V gene has CDR1 KGHSH and CDR2 LQKENI. The CDR3 is 18 amino acids. The J segment lost 1 base and the V segment lost 3 bases, leaving 8 bases of the junction unmatched. Here the CDR3 reads CASSPRDSGRMNTGELFF. DNA for the CDR3: TGTGCCAGCTCACCCCGGGATAGCGGGAGGATGAACACCGGGGAGCTGTTTTTT.

The V and J genes are TRBV10-3 and TRBJ2-7, with 7 nucleotides matching TRBD1. V was pared by 6 bases and J by 5 bases, with 10 bases of the junction left unmatched. The CDR3 covers 14 residues. Germline V gene sequence: CDR1 ENHRY, CDR2 SYGVKD. The CDR3 loop is CAISSGTAIDEQYF. DNA for the CDR3: TGTGCCATCAGCTCCGGGACAGCCATTGACGAGCAGTACTTC.

This clone has just one count. The chain is built from TRBV30 and TRBJ2-3, with 8 bases aligning to TRBD1. V dropped 0 bases and J dropped 6; count of bases not matched to a gene: 8. The CDR3 length is 15 residues. Germline V gene sequence: CDR1 GTSNPN, CDR2 SVGIG (reference sequence). The CDR3 DNA reads as TGTGCCTGGAGTGTACATGGCAGGGGGCCCGATACGCAGTATTTT. This translates into CAWSVHGRGPDTQYF.

V usage is TRBV27 and J usage is TRBJ2-1; the D gene is possibly TRBD1 (5 bases). Germline V gene lookup returns CDR1 MNHEY and CDR2 SMNVEV (reference sequence). The length of the CDR3 is 18 residues. V lost 7 bases and J lost 3, with 25 bases in between. The CDR3 DNA follows: TGTGCCAGCACCGGAGACAGAAACTCGTCTCCCGACTACAATGAGCAGTTCTTC. Translating gives CASTGDRNSSPDYNEQFF.

The genes are TRBV7-6 and TRBJ2-1; 7 nucleotides match TRBD2. The CDR3 consists of 15 residues. The ends lost 5 bases at V and 4 bases at J; junction bases unmatched: 8. CDR1 and CDR2 (germline): SGHVS, FNYEAQ. The CDR3 loop is CASSPWPSGYNEQFF. CDR3 nucleotides: TGTGCCAGCAGCCCCTGGCCTAGCGGATACAATGAGCAGTTCTTC. The variable domain in full, completed from reference TRBV7-6 and TRBJ2-1, reads GAGVSQSPRYKVTKRGQDVALRCDPISGHVSLYWYRQALGQGPEFLTYFNYEAQQDKSGLPNDRFSAERPEGSISTLTIQRTEQRDSAMYRCASSPWPSGYNEQFFGPGTRLTVL.

The CDR3 region has the DNA TGCGCCAGCAGCCCAGTCAGGGCTTCCTACGAGCAGTACTTC. Translation: CASSPVRASYEQYF. V gene TRBV4-1 combines with J gene TRBJ2-7, with D perhaps matching TRBD1 (5 bases). This CDR3 contains 14 residues. In germline, CDR1 is MGHRA, CDR2 YSYEKL. V dropped 4 bases and J dropped 1 base, with 11 bases sitting between them.

The chain is built from TRBV6-6 and TRBJ2-1; 8 positions match TRBD2. V lost 0 bases to trimming and J lost 5 bases; unmatched junction nucleotides: 6. Germline lookup yields CDR1 MNHNY and CDR2 SVGAGI (reference sequence). The CDR3 covers 16 residues. CDR3 sequence: CASSYSCSGIDNEQFF. The DNA of the CDR3 is TGTGCCAGCAGTTACTCATGTAGCGGGATCGACAATGAGCAGTTCTTC.

This chain joins TRBV18 and TRBJ2-7; 12 nucleotides align to TRBD2. The V segment lost 3 bases and the J segment 0 bases; nucleotides outside the gene matches: 6. The CDR3 runs to 17 residues. Germline V lookup: CDR1 KGHSH, CDR2 LQKENI. CDR3 protein: CASSPQTSGSRSYEQYF. In DNA form, the CDR3 reads TGTGCCAGCTCACCTCAGACTAGCGGGAGCCGCTCCTACGAGCAGTACTTC.

As regards this clone: The same CDR3 is also encoded by other DNA sequences in this sample. The chain is built from TRBV5-1 and TRBJ2-7, with TRBD1 matching over 7 bases. CDR1 SGHRS and CDR2 YFSETQ come from the germline V gene. V lost 5 bases to trimming and J lost 2 bases; unmatched junction nucleotides: 4. The CDR3 length is 13 residues. The CDR3 nucleotides read TGCGCCAGCAGTTCGACAGGGACCTACGAGCAGTACTTC. Residues: CASSSTGTYEQYF.

The chain combines TRBV15 with TRBJ1-4, with D possibly matching TRBD1 (5 bases). CDR3 size: 17 residues. Trimming took off 5 bases at V and 7 bases at J, with 23 bases between the two ends. Germline V lookup: CDR1 LNHNV, CDR2 YYDKDF (reference sequence). CDR3 in amino acids: CATSGGRAGRGIEKLFF. The CDR3 nucleotides read TGTGCCACCAGCGGGGGACGGGCAGGGCGGGGGATTGAAAAACTGTTTTTT.

The sample holds one count of this clone. The chain uses TRBV29-1 and TRBJ2-1, with 14 nucleotides matching TRBD2. Germline V gene lookup returns CDR1 SQVTM and CDR2 ANQGSEA. The V segment lost 6 bases and the J segment 7 bases; nucleotides outside the gene matches: 8. The CDR3 consists of 15 residues. CDR3: CSVTSGRANLNEQFF. CDR3 in DNA: TGCAGCGTGACTAGCGGGAGGGCCAATTTGAATGAGCAGTTCTTC.

The chain links TRBV2 to TRBJ2-7; 7 positions agree with TRBD1. CDR1 and CDR2 (germline): SNHLY, FYNNEI. V shed 5 bases, J shed 3 bases, and the junction held 10 bases outside the gene matches. This CDR3 comprises 15 residues. This chain's CDR3 is CASSRTGVPCYEQYF. The DNA of the CDR3 is TGTGCCAGCAGTCGAACAGGGGTCCCCTGCTACGAGCAGTACTTC. Variable domain in full (rest from reference TRBV2 and TRBJ2-7): EPEVTQTPSHQVTQMGQEVILRCVPISNHLYFYWYRQILGQKVEFLVSFYNNEISEKSEIFDDQFSVERPDGSNFTLKIRSTKLEDSAMYFCASSRTGVPCYEQYFGPGTRLTVT.

There are a few counts of this clone. This chain links TRBV12-5 with TRBJ2-1, with TRBD2 matching 7 bases. CDR1 is LGHNT, CDR2 FRNRAP, per germline. With 5 bases clipped from V and 2 bases from J, the junction kept 9 bases outside the gene matches. This CDR3 spans 16 amino acids. CDR3 in DNA: TGTGCTAGTGGTCGGCCTGAGCGGGATGCCTACAATGAGCAGTTCTTC. Protein product: CASGRPERDAYNEQFF.